Listed below are T cell receptor beta chains from one sample, sequenced in a study of cytomegalovirus exposure and HLA in healthy donors. Data came from immunoSEQ multiplex PCR; TCRdb stores just in-frame clones and leaves some out. The data show more than 110,000 clones, around three quarters seen once. The sample was PBMCs. The receptors shown here come from a young man in good health and CMV-seronegative. Both conserved end residues are part of each CDR3. Fields, in order: clone size, CDR3 length, J gene, V gene, D gene, CDR3 protein, CDR3 DNA. The D gene is left open where the match is weak. Some rows mark clone size as missing; the rest say once, few, many or name a class of expanded clone.

-	14	TRBJ2-7	TRBV11-2	TRBD1	CASSLGGQGAEQYF	TGTGCCAGCAGCTTAGGGGGACAGGGGGCCGAGCAGTACTTC
-	15	TRBJ1-1	TRBV6-5	-	CASSPGTRRTSEAFF	TGTGCCAGCAGTCCAGGGACAAGGCGTACGAGTGAAGCTTTCTTT
-	15	TRBJ2-5	TRBV15	-	CATSRDPYREETQYF	TGTGCCACCAGCAGAGATCCGTACAGGGAAGAGACCCAGTACTTC
-	12	TRBJ1-2	TRBV19	TRBD1	CAGRGTEYGYTF	TGTGCCGGAAGGGGGACAGAGTATGGCTACACCTTC
-	14	TRBJ2-3	TRBV7-6	-	CASSYSQKADTQYF	TGTGCCAGCAGCTACTCACAGAAGGCAGATACGCAGTATTTT
-	15	TRBJ2-3	TRBV18	-	CASSPLESSTDTQYF	TGTGCCAGCTCACCCCTGGAGTCTAGCACAGATACGCAGTATTTT
-	15	TRBJ1-1	TRBV4-1	TRBD1	CASSQDNRGGTEAFF	TGCGCCAGCAGCCAGGACAACAGGGGAGGCACTGAAGCTTTCTTT
-	15	TRBJ1-5	TRBV6-4	-	CASSRNGGSNQPQHF	TGTGCCAGCAGCCGTAACGGGGGTAGCAATCAGCCCCAGCATTTT
-	14	TRBJ1-2	TRBV4-2	-	CASSFDGGGRSYTF	TGTGCCAGCAGCTTTGACGGCGGTGGAAGGAGCTACACCTTC
-	14	TRBJ2-5	TRBV15	-	CATSRPYPKETQYF	TGTGCCACCAGCCGCCCCTACCCTAAAGAGACCCAGTACTTC
-	15	TRBJ1-1	TRBV4-3	-	CASSPKSQGNTEAFF	TGCGCCAGCAGCCCGAAGAGCCAGGGGAACACTGAAGCTTTCTTT
few	17	TRBJ2-2	TRBV4-3	TRBD2	CASSQGGGGPDTGELFF	TGCGCCAGCAGCCAAGGGGGCGGGGGACCCGACACCGGGGAGCTGTTTTTT
few	13	TRBJ1-5	TRBV6-5	-	CASSSRSNQPQHF	TGTGCCAGCAGTTCCCGGAGCAATCAGCCCCAGCATTTT